The 21 T cell receptor beta chains below all came from one sample that was sequenced in a study of cytomegalovirus exposure and HLA in healthy donors. The PCR used 60 Vbeta and 13 Jbeta primers. The protocol was immunoSEQ multiplex PCR, while the TCRdb copy is restricted to in-frame clones and leaves out a portion. Among 120,000 or so clones, about 10% were seen once, and the ten largest hold under 6%. The sequenced material came from PBMCs. Receptor source: a woman aged 18-35 years in good health and CMV-seropositive.

The chain uses TRBV28 and TRBJ1-2, with D perhaps matching TRBD1 (5 bases). Per the germline V gene, CDR1 is MDHEN and CDR2 is SYDVKM. The V end was cut by 5 bases, the J end by 0 bases, with 16 bases between. The CDR3 has 16 amino acids. DNA for the CDR3: TGTGCCAGCAGTCCCGGGGGTGGGCCGCCTAACTATGGCTACACCTTC. Translated, it gives CASSPGGGPPNYGYTF.

The chain has TRBV6-5 and TRBJ2-1; 11 bases match TRBD2. The CDR3 is 15 amino acids. V shed 2 bases, J shed 10 bases, and the junction held 7 bases outside the gene matches. Per germline, CDR1 MNHEY and CDR2 SVGAGI. CDR3 loop: CASSYQLAGVSEQFF. DNA for the CDR3: TGTGCCAGCAGTTACCAACTAGCGGGAGTTAGCGAGCAGTTCTTC.

The sample holds a few counts of this clone. This chain links TRBV29-1 with TRBJ2-1; 11 bases are a match to TRBD2. Germline V lookup: CDR1 SQVTM, CDR2 ANQGSEA. The CDR3 covers 13 residues. After removal of 4 bases from V and 10 bases from J, the junction contained 6 bases not matched to a gene. CDR3: CSVVLAGGREQFF. DNA of the CDR3: TGCAGCGTTGTCCTAGCGGGAGGAAGAGAGCAGTTCTTC.

The CDR3 DNA follows: TGTGCCAGCAGCTCACAGGGGGCCACTGAAGCTTTCTTT. Encoded protein: CASSSQGATEAFF. The rearrangement joins TRBV7-2 to TRBJ1-1, with 9 bases that match TRBD1. V shed 4 bases, J shed 4 bases, and the junction held 1 base outside the gene matches. CDR1 is SGHTA, CDR2 FQGNSA, per germline. CDR3 length: 13 amino acids.

On this clone itself: Compared with germline, one end of the junction differs, possibly owing to a read error. The chain employs TRBV2 and TRBJ1-1, with D possibly TRBD1 on 6 matching bases. The CDR3 covers 14 residues. CDR1 is SNHLY and CDR2 is FYNNEI in the germline V gene. The CDR3 DNA reads TGTGCCAGCAGTGGTGGGGGGGGCGGCACTGAAGCTCTCTTT. It encodes CASSGGGGGTEALF.

The V gene is TRBV6-6, the J gene TRBJ1-1, with 8 nucleotides matching TRBD1. V gave up 5 bases and J gave up 3 bases; unmatched junction bases: 2. Germline CDR1 is MNHNY and CDR2 is SVGAGI (reference sequence). There are 13 residues in the CDR3. Here the CDR3 reads CASSNRGDTEAFF. The CDR3 DNA is TGTGCCAGCAGTAACAGGGGGGACACTGAAGCTTTCTTT.

This clone was seen only a few times. The sample holds other DNA sequences that translate to the same CDR3. V and J are TRBV6-6 and TRBJ1-5; 7 bases line up with TRBD1. CDR3 size: 13 residues. CDR1 is MNHNY, CDR2 SVGAGI, per germline (reference sequence). The trim removed 7 bases at V and 6 bases at J, leaving 6 bases unmatched. The CDR3 here is CASTRQGTQPQHF. The DNA for the CDR3 is TGTGCCAGCACTAGACAGGGCACTCAGCCCCAGCATTTT.

The J gene is TRBJ2-7, the V gene TRBV6-6, with TRBD2 identical over 12 bases. After removal of 6 bases from V and 3 bases from J, the junction contained 6 bases not matched to a gene. Germline V lookup: CDR1 MNHNY, CDR2 SVGAGI (reference sequence). This CDR3 has 15 amino acids. CDR3 bases: TGTGCCAGCAGACCGGGACTAGCGGGCAACTACGAGCAGTACTTC. It is translated as CASRPGLAGNYEQYF.

Only a few counts were recorded for this clone. V usage is TRBV10-3 and J usage is TRBJ2-1; 10 bases agree with TRBD1. The length of the CDR3 is 15 residues. J was trimmed by 3 bases and V by 4 bases; bases with no gene match: 3. CDR1 and CDR2 from the germline V gene are ENHRY and SYGVKD. The CDR3 is CAISGQGADYNEQFF. CDR3 DNA sequence: TGTGCCATCAGTGGACAGGGGGCGGACTACAATGAGCAGTTCTTC.

The V and J genes are TRBV6-5 and TRBJ2-1; perhaps TRBD2 as D (5 bases). Germline V gives CDR1 MNHEY, CDR2 SVGAGI. V was cut by 2 bases and J by 3 bases, with 5 bases left in between. This CDR3 has 13 residues. The CDR3 sequence: CASSYRDYNEQFF. The CDR3 region has the DNA TGTGCCAGCAGTTACCGGGACTACAATGAGCAGTTCTTC.

This clone was counted a few times. The chain has TRBV11-2 and TRBJ1-2; D perhaps matches TRBD1 (5 bases). The germline V gene has CDR1 SGHAT and CDR2 FQNNGV. This CDR3 is built from 17 residues. The V end lost 6 bases, the J end lost 3 bases, and 23 bases lay between the germline ends. Here the CDR3 reads CASSLQGFRIRDYGYTF. CDR3 coding DNA: TGTGCCAGCAGTCTCCAGGGCTTTCGTATACGGGACTATGGCTACACCTTC. The variable domain in full, with the rest retrieved from reference TRBV11-2 and TRBJ1-2, is EAGVAQSPRYKIIEKRQSVAFWCNPISGHATLYWYQQILGQGPKLLIQFQNNGVVDDSQLPKDRFSAERLKGVDSTLKIQPAKLEDSAVYLCASSLQGFRIRDYGYTFGSGTRLTVV.

This clone was detected only a few times. This rearrangement joins TRBV19 to TRBJ1-3; a possible D gene is TRBD1 (6 bases). CDR1 is LNHDA and CDR2 is SQIVND in the germline V gene (reference sequence). The V end was cut by 1 base, the J end by 0 bases, with 10 bases between. The CDR3 consists of 16 residues. The CDR3 reads CASSIGTAASGNTIYF. The CDR3 region has the DNA TGTGCCAGTAGTATAGGGACAGCCGCCTCTGGAAACACCATATATTTT.

This clone was detected a few times. V usage is TRBV19 and J usage is TRBJ1-2; D unresolved. The CDR3 consists of 12 residues. The V gene's germline CDR1 is LNHDA and CDR2 SQIVND (reference sequence). The V gene lost 7 bases and the J gene lost 8 bases, with 14 bases spanning the gap. The CDR3 nucleotides are TGTGCCAGTACTTCTACCCTATGGGGCTACACCTTC. This sequence encodes CASTSTLWGYTF.

This sequence joins TRBV19 and TRBJ2-7, with 7 bases aligning to TRBD1. This CDR3 comprises 13 residues. The germline CDR1 and CDR2 sequences are LNHDA and SQIVND (reference sequence). V was pared by 3 bases and J by 5 bases, with 4 bases of the junction left unmatched. The chain's CDR3 is CASSMGQSNEQYF. CDR3 bases: TGTGCCAGTAGTATGGGACAGTCTAACGAGCAGTACTTC.

This clone was seen more than once but under ten times. The chain employs TRBV25-1 and TRBJ2-7; 7 bases map to TRBD1. The CDR3 is 13 amino acids. Trimming removed 11 bases from V and 4 bases from J; junction bases left unmatched: 11. Germline values: CDR1 MGHDK, CDR2 SYGVNS. The CDR3 reads CAQIVDRRYEQYF. CDR3 coding DNA: TGTGCCCAGATAGTGGACAGGAGGTACGAGCAGTACTTC.

This rearrangement joins TRBV30 to TRBJ2-5, with TRBD1 matching 10 bases. J was trimmed by 4 bases and V by 2 bases; bases with no gene match: 13. This CDR3 has 17 residues. Per germline, CDR1 GTSNPN and CDR2 SVGIG (reference sequence). CDR3 protein: CAWSTTTGGGGGETQYF. In DNA form, the CDR3 reads TGTGCCTGGAGTACGACGACAGGGGGCGGAGGTGGAGAGACCCAGTACTTC.

The chain combines TRBV2 with TRBJ2-1; 11 nucleotides align to TRBD2. CDR3 length: 16 residues. J was trimmed by 6 bases and V by 1 base; bases with no gene match: 5. The germline V gene encodes CDR1 SNHLY and CDR2 FYNNEI. The chain's CDR3 is CASSEETSGAVNEQFF. The CDR3 DNA reads as TGTGCCAGCAGTGAAGAGACTAGCGGGGCCGTCAATGAGCAGTTCTTC.

Worth noting for this clone: Other DNA sequences in the same sample also yield this CDR3. This sequence joins TRBV7-2 and TRBJ1-1; D remains ambiguous. CDR1 SGHTA and CDR2 FQGNSA come from the germline V gene. The ends were cut back, 2 bases at V and 0 bases at J, with 16 bases in the middle. The CDR3 is 17 residues long. The CDR3 DNA reads TGTGCCAGCAGCTTATCTGTTGGGCCAGCCCTGAACACTGAAGCTTTCTTT. Amino acids: CASSLSVGPALNTEAFF.

The J gene is TRBJ2-1, the V gene TRBV6-1; 8 bases agree with TRBD2. The V gene's germline CDR1 is MNHNS and CDR2 SASEGT. This CDR3 has 15 amino acids. V trimming: 7 bases; J trimming: 3 bases; junction bases outside the gene matches: 8. The CDR3 reads CASNKIAGSYNEQFF. CDR3 sequence (DNA): TGTGCCAGCAATAAAATAGCGGGAAGCTACAATGAGCAGTTCTTC.

The chain is built from TRBV6-6 and TRBJ1-5; 7 bases fit TRBD1. The CDR3 has 15 residues. In germline, CDR1 is MNHNY, CDR2 SVGAGI (reference sequence). Trimming cost V 6 bases and J 1 base; bases outside gene matches: 6. The CDR3 DNA sequence: TGTGCCAGCAGAAGACAGGGAGGAAGCAATCAGCCCCAGCATTTT. It specifies CASRRQGGSNQPQHF.

This clone was observed a handful of times. The J gene is TRBJ1-1, the V gene TRBV5-8; D unresolved. CDR1 and CDR2 (germline): SGHTS, YDEGEE. V was pared by 4 bases and J by 3 bases, with 16 bases between. CDR3 size: 15 residues. The CDR3 loop is CASSPFTELYTEAFF. The CDR3, as DNA: TGTGCCAGCAGCCCTTTTACCGAACTGTACACTGAAGCTTTCTTT. The full variable domain, its missing parts supplied by reference TRBV5-8 and TRBJ1-1, is EAGVTQSPTHLIKTRGQQATLRCSPISGHTSVYWYQQALGLGLQFLLWYDEGEERNRGNFPPRFSGRQFPNYSSELNVNALELEDSALYLCASSPFTELYTEAFFGQGTRLTVV.